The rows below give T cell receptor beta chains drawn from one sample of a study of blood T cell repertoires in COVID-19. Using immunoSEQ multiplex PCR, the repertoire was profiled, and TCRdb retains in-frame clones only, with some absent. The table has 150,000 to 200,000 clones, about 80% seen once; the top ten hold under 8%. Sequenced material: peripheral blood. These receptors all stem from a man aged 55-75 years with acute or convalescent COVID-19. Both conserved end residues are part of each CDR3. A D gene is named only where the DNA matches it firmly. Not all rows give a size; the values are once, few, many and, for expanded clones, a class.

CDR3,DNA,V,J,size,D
CASSSQGYSPLHF,TGTGCCAGTAGTTCGCAGGGGTATTCACCCCTCCACTTT,TRBV19,TRBJ1-6,once,.
CASSTRLAVYQETQYF,TGTGCCAGCAGCACCCGACTAGCGGTGTACCAAGAGACCCAGTACTTC,TRBV7-9,TRBJ2-5,.,TRBD2
CASSLTPPGVSTEAFF,TGTGCCAGCAGTTTAACCCCCCCCGGGGTCAGCACTGAAGCTTTCTTT,TRBV27,TRBJ1-1,.,.
CASSLRQGGGNQPQHF,TGTGCCAGCAGCTTAAGACAGGGAGGAGGCAATCAGCCCCAGCATTTT,TRBV7-2,TRBJ1-5,.,TRBD1
CASSLVGQTQYF,TGTGCCAGCAGCTTGGTGGGACAGACGCAGTATTTT,TRBV5-6,TRBJ2-3,.,TRBD1
CASHRRDYGYTF,TGTGCCAGCCATAGGAGGGACTATGGCTACACCTTC,TRBV6-5,TRBJ1-2,.,.
CASSVDLKAGFYNEQFF,TGTGCCAGCAGCGTAGATTTGAAGGCGGGATTTTACAATGAGCAGTTCTTC,TRBV9,TRBJ2-1,.,.
CATRTERTDTQYF,TGTGCCACCAGGACAGAGCGCACAGATACGCAGTATTTT,TRBV15,TRBJ2-3,.,.
CASSGRTSGNPYNEQFF,TGTGCCAGCAGCGGACGGACTAGCGGGAACCCCTACAATGAGCAGTTCTTC,TRBV9,TRBJ2-1,.,TRBD2
CASSEYVSYEQYF,TGCGCCAGCAGTGAGTACGTTAGCTACGAGCAGTACTTC,TRBV10-2,TRBJ2-7,.,.